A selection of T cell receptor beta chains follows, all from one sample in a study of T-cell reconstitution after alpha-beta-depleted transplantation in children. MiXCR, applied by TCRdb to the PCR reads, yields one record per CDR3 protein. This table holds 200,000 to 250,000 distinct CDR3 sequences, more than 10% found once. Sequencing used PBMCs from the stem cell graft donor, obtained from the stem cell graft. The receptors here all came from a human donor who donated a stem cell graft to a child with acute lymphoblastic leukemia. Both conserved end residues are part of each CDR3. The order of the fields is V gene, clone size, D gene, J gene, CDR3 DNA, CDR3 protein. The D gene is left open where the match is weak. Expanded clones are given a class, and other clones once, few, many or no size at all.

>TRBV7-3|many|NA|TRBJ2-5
TGTGCCAGCAGCCCGGGACTCCTTCTCCAAGAGACCCAGTACTTC
CASSPGLLLQETQYF
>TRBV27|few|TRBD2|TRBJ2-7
TGTGCCAGCAGTTTCTCTAGCGGTTCCTACGAGCAGTACTTC
CASSFSSGSYEQYF
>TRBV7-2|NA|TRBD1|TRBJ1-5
TGTGCCAGCAGCCCGGGACAGGGGGCCCAGAGCAATCAGCCCCATCATTTT
CASSPGQGAQSNQPHHF
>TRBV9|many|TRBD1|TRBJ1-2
TGTGCCAGCAGCGTACACCCCGGCAGGGGGAGTGGCTACACCTTC
CASSVHPGRGSGYTF
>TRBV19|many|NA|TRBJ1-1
TGTGCCAGTAGTACCCATTCACCGGGGGAAGCTTTCTTT
CASSTHSPGEAFF
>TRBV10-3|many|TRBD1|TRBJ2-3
TGTGCCACGCAGGGGGCGCCGAGCACAGATACGCAGTATTTT
CATQGAPSTDTQYF
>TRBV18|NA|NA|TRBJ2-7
TGTGCCAGCTCACGAATCCAGACGGATGATGCCTACGAGCAGTACTTC
CASSRIQTDDAYEQYF
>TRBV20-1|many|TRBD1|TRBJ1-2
TGCAGTGCTTACACGACAGGGGGATCTTATGGCTACACCTTC
CSAYTTGGSYGYTF
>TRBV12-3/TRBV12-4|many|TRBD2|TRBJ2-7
TGTGCCAGCAGTTTAAAGCTAGCGGAGCACTACGAGCAGTACTTC
CASSLKLAEHYEQYF
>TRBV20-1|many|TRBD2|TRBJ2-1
TGCAGTGCTAGGGGACTAGCGGGAGCCAATTTCTACAATGAGCAGTTCTTC
CSARGLAGANFYNEQFF
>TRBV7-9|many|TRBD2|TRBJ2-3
TGTGCCAGCAGCGAGACTAGCGGGGAAGATACGCAGTATTTT
CASSETSGEDTQYF
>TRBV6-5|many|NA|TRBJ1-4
TGTGCCAGCAGTTACTCGATATTCGGGGAAAAACTGTTTTTT
CASSYSIFGEKLFF
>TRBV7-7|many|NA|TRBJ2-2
TGTGCCAGCAGCTTGGGGGGCGCGTTTATCGGGGAGCTGTTTTTT
CASSLGGAFIGELFF
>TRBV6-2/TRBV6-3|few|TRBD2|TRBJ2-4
TGTGCCAGCAGTTCCGCGGGGGGAAACATTCAGTACTTC
CASSSAGGNIQYF
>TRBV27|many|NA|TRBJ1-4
TGTGCCAGCAGCCCCGGGGCTGAAAAACTGTTTTTT
CASSPGAEKLFF
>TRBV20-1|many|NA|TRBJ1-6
TGCAGTGCTGAGTCCCACGGGGGTAATTCACCCCTCCACTTT
CSAESHGGNSPLHF
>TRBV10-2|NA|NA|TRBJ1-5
TGCGCCAGCAGTGATGGGGCGAGACAGCCCCAGCATTTT
CASSDGARQPQHF
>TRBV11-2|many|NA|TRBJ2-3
TGTGCCAGCAGCTTAGTAATCGGGCAAGATACGCAGTATTTT
CASSLVIGQDTQYF
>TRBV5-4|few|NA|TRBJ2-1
TGTGCCAGCAGCCGAGGTTCGGGGGCCCACGGAAATGAGCAGTTCTTC
CASSRGSGAHGNEQFF
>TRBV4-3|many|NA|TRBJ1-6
TGCGCCAGCAGCCAAGGGTCCGGGGGCGAGACACCCCTCCACTTT
CASSQGSGGETPLHF
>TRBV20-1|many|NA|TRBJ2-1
TGCAGTGCTAGATCGAGACTAGGATTCGCGGAGCAGTTCTTC
CSARSRLGFAEQFF
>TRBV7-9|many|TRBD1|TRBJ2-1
TGTGCCAGCAGCTCAGTAGACAGGGATTCGAGACGCAATGAGCAGTTCTTC
CASSSVDRDSRRNEQFF
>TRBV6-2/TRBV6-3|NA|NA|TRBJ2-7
TGTGCCAGCAGGGGACTCCACCTACAGTACGAGCAGTACTTC
CASRGLHLQYEQYF
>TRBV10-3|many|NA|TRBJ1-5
TGTGCCATCTCACACAGCGACCAGCCCCAGCATTTT
CAISHSDQPQHF
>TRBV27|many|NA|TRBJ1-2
TGTGCCAGCATGGGGCTCTCAAAGGGCTACACCTTC
CASMGLSKGYTF
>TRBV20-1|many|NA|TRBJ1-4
TGCAGTGCTAGGCTGGGGAAACTGTTTTTT
CSARLGKLFF
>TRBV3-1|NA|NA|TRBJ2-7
TGTGCCAGCAGCCAACAGGGCCTATTAGCCTACGAGCAGTACTTC
CASSQQGLLAYEQYF
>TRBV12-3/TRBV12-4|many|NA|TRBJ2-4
TGTGCCAGCAGTTTCGACGGGAGGACAGGGAACCTGCTGTACTTC
CASSFDGRTGNLLYF
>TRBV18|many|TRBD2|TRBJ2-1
TGTGCCAGCTCATTGCCGGGACTAGCAAATGAGCAGTTCTTC
CASSLPGLANEQFF
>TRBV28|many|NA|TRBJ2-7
TGTGCCAGCAGCCCTGGACAGAGCCGTCTGCCGCCGTACTTC
CASSPGQSRLPPYF
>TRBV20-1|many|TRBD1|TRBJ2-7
TGCAGTGCTAGAAGACAGGGAGTCTACGAGCAGTACTTC
CSARRQGVYEQYF
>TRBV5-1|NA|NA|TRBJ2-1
TGCGCCAGCAGCCCTGAGGCCTTAGGGACCTCCTACAATGAGCAGTTCTTC
CASSPEALGTSYNEQFF
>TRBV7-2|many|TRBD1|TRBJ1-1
TGTGCCAGCAGCTCCCGGACAGGCTTGAACACTGAAGCTTTCTTT
CASSSRTGLNTEAFF
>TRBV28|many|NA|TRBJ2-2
TGTGCCACCGATACCGGGACTCTCAACACCGGGGAGCTGTTTTTT
CATDTGTLNTGELFF
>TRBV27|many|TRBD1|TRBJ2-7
TGTGCCAGCAGTCTGGGACAGACCACCTACGAGCAGTACTTC
CASSLGQTTYEQYF
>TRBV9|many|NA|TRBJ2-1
TGTGCCAGCAGCGTAGGTGATACTTTGGGGCGGAATGAGCAGTTCTTC
CASSVGDTLGRNEQFF
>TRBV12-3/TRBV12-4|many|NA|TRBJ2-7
TGTGCCAGCAGTCTAGCAGTTGAGCAGTACTTC
CASSLAVEQYF
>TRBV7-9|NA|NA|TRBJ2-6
TGTGCCAGCAGCCCCCTAGTCTGGACAGCTGGGGCCAACGTCCTGACTTTC
CASSPLVWTAGANVLTF
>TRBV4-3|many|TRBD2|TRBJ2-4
TGCGCCAGCAGCCATGACGTAGGAGGCGGGAGGAGGGCCAAAAACATTCAGTACTTC
CASSHDVGGGRRAKNIQYF
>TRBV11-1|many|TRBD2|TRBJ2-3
TGTGCCAGCAGCTATCCGACTAGCGGGAGGGCCTCGTCGGATACGCAGTATTTT
CASSYPTSGRASSDTQYF
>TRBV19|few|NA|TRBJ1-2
TGTGCCAGCGAATCCCGTGGTGGCTACACCTTC
CASESRGGYTF
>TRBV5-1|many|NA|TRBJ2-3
TGCGCCAGCAGACAGGGGGAGGGCGCAGATACGCAGTATTTT
CASRQGEGADTQYF
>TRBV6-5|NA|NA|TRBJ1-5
TGTGCCAGCAGTTTCCGACAGAATCAGCCCCAGCATTTT
CASSFRQNQPQHF
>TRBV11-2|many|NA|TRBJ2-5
TGTGCCAGCAGCTTAGACAATGCCGAGACCCAGTACTTC
CASSLDNAETQYF
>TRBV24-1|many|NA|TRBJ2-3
TGTGCCACCAGTGGCCCACCTGGAGATACGCAGTATTTT
CATSGPPGDTQYF
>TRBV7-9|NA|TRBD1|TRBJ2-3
TGTGCCAGCAGCTCCCTTGGACAGGGGGAGGCAGATACGCAGTATTTT
CASSSLGQGEADTQYF